This record covers a single TCR beta chain. Its target is unknown. The data derive from a study of shared clonotypes between healthy human individuals. At the level of the study: The study enrolled a couple of women and a few men aged 18 to 49.

General study findings and limits: Investigators expected sequencing depth to affect clonotype sharing among donors. Approximately 5% was the fraction of naive CD4 clonotypes found shared across several donors.

This CDR3 spans 14 amino acids. Germline V lookup: CDR1 MNHNS, CDR2 SASEGT. The junction had 9 bases not matched to a gene; V was cut back by 6 bases and J by 8 bases. Profiled with immunoSEQ multiplex PCR; TCRdb holds only in-frame clones, not every one. The sample records fewer than 150,000 clones, around two thirds being singletons. Material: memory CD8+ T cells sorted from blood. Subset defined: CD45RO+ cells pooled with CCR7-negative TemRA cells. This receptor was obtained from a woman in her thirties in good health. The V and J genes are TRBV6-1 and TRBJ2-1; TRBD2 matches 8 bases. CDR3 sequence: CASRSGGLDDEQFF. The CDR3 DNA reads TGTGCCAGCAGAAGCGGGGGACTTGACGATGAGCAGTTCTTC.